This entry is about one TCR beta chain. This CDR3 is 14 amino acids long. Trimming took 0 bases from V and 7 from J, leaving 12 bases between them. In germline, CDR1 is SGHDN, CDR2 FVKESK. This sample was taken from a study of shared T cell receptors in the human thymus. Libraries were prepared by immunoSEQ multiplex PCR; TCRdb keeps only in-frame clonotypes and omits some of them. The table shows more than 550,000 clones, with more than 70% occurring only once. This same sample was also part of a study on human thymus T cells. That source reports: Resections removed during corrective heart surgery provided the thymus tissue used.

The gene calls are TRBV14 and TRBJ1-2; D perhaps matches TRBD1 (5 bases). The sequence came from a boy under two years old with a congenital heart defect. Material for sequencing was thymocytes. The chain's CDR3 is CASSQDLGGLGYTF. The CDR3 DNA reads TGTGCCAGCAGCCAAGATCTTGGGGGACTTGGCTACACCTTC.